This is a list of T cell receptor beta chains from one sample in a study of identifying expanded T cells in peripheral blood. The data were produced by immunoSEQ multiplex PCR, yet TCRdb's version contains in-frame clones alone and is incomplete. This table has about 91,000 clones, around 88% appearing once. The sample taken for sequencing was blood. The receptors here all came from a person aged 18 to 75 in good health. Each CDR3 is given with its conserved first and last residue. The D gene is left open where the match is weak. Not every row has a clone size; where given, it reads once, few, many or a size class.

D gene: TRBD1; V gene: TRBV15; clone size: -; J gene: TRBJ1-2; CDR3 DNA: TGTGCCACCAGCAGGAAGGGACAGGGGAATGGCTACACCTTC; CDR3 protein: CATSRKGQGNGYTF
D gene: TRBD1; V gene: TRBV28; clone size: -; J gene: TRBJ1-1; CDR3 DNA: TGTGCCAGCAGGACAGGGGTGGGAAATGGAGCTTTCTTT; CDR3 protein: CASRTGVGNGAFF
D gene: -; V gene: TRBV7-9; clone size: -; J gene: TRBJ2-3; CDR3 DNA: TGTGCCAGCAGCGGCATTAGCCACGATACGCAGTATTTT; CDR3 protein: CASSGISHDTQYF
D gene: TRBD2; V gene: TRBV19; clone size: once; J gene: TRBJ2-3; CDR3 DNA: TGTGCCAGTAACCTCGCGACTAGCGGGGGTACGCAGTATTTT; CDR3 protein: CASNLATSGGTQYF
D gene: TRBD1; V gene: TRBV28; clone size: -; J gene: TRBJ2-7; CDR3 DNA: TGTGCCAGCAGTTCTCGGACAGGGCCCTACGAGCAGTACTTC; CDR3 protein: CASSSRTGPYEQYF
D gene: -; V gene: TRBV9; clone size: -; J gene: TRBJ2-3; CDR3 DNA: TGTGCCAGCAGCGTAGACACAGATACGCAGTATTTT; CDR3 protein: CASSVDTDTQYF
D gene: -; V gene: TRBV4-1; clone size: once; J gene: TRBJ2-7; CDR3 DNA: TGCGCCAGCGGGACTTACTACGAGCAGTACTTC; CDR3 protein: CASGTYYEQYF
D gene: -; V gene: TRBV4-1; clone size: -; J gene: TRBJ1-1; CDR3 DNA: TGCGCCAGCAGCCTATTAAAAGGGACTGAAGCTTTCTTT; CDR3 protein: CASSLLKGTEAFF
D gene: -; V gene: TRBV4-2; clone size: few; J gene: TRBJ1-1; CDR3 DNA: TGTGCCAGCAGCCAAGGGGGCGAAGCTTTCTTT; CDR3 protein: CASSQGGEAFF
D gene: -; V gene: TRBV30; clone size: -; J gene: TRBJ1-6; CDR3 DNA: TGTGCCGCGGGAGGGTCTCGGGGCTCACCCCTCCACTTT; CDR3 protein: CAAGGSRGSPLHF
D gene: TRBD1; V gene: TRBV4-2; clone size: -; J gene: TRBJ1-2; CDR3 DNA: TGTGCCAGCAGCCCAGGACAGGAGGCGTCCCCTAACTATGGCTACACCTTC; CDR3 protein: CASSPGQEASPNYGYTF
D gene: TRBD1; V gene: TRBV5-1; clone size: -; J gene: TRBJ2-2; CDR3 DNA: TGCGCCAGCAGCTTAGACAGGGGTCACAACACCGGGGAGCTGTTTTTT; CDR3 protein: CASSLDRGHNTGELFF
D gene: -; V gene: TRBV5-4; clone size: -; J gene: TRBJ2-5; CDR3 DNA: TGTGCCAGCAGCTTCGGTCAGGGGAGCGGAGAGACCCAGTACTTC; CDR3 protein: CASSFGQGSGETQYF
D gene: -; V gene: TRBV29-1; clone size: -; J gene: TRBJ1-1; CDR3 DNA: TGCAGCGTCGTGAAGACAGTGAACACTGAAGCTTTCTTT; CDR3 protein: CSVVKTVNTEAFF
D gene: -; V gene: TRBV5-4; clone size: -; J gene: TRBJ2-6; CDR3 DNA: TGTGCCAGCGCCTCTTACTCTGGTGCCAACGTCCTGACTTTC; CDR3 protein: CASASYSGANVLTF
D gene: -; V gene: TRBV27; clone size: -; J gene: TRBJ2-3; CDR3 DNA: TGTGCCAGCAGCCCTCTATTCGGGGGAACAGATACGCAGTATTTT; CDR3 protein: CASSPLFGGTDTQYF
D gene: -; V gene: TRBV9; clone size: -; J gene: TRBJ1-1; CDR3 DNA: TGTGCCAGCAGCGTGGGGGGGATGAACACTGAAGCTTTCTTT; CDR3 protein: CASSVGGMNTEAFF
D gene: TRBD1; V gene: TRBV9; clone size: -; J gene: TRBJ2-2; CDR3 DNA: TGTGCCAGCAGCCTACAAGCAGGTTACAGGGGGTCCATCACCGGGGAGCTGTTTTTT; CDR3 protein: CASSLQAGYRGSITGELFF
D gene: -; V gene: TRBV15; clone size: -; J gene: TRBJ2-3; CDR3 DNA: TGTGCCACCAGCGAATTATCGGAGGGGTCTAGCACAGATACGCAGTATTTT; CDR3 protein: CATSELSEGSSTDTQYF
D gene: -; V gene: TRBV2; clone size: -; J gene: TRBJ2-5; CDR3 DNA: TGTGCCAGCAGTCAAGAGGGACGAGCGTCTCAAGAGACCCAGTACTTC; CDR3 protein: CASSQEGRASQETQYF
D gene: TRBD1; V gene: TRBV15; clone size: once; J gene: TRBJ2-6; CDR3 DNA: TGTGCCATAGGACAGGGGGCTGGGGCCAACGTCCTGACTTTC; CDR3 protein: CAIGQGAGANVLTF
D gene: -; V gene: TRBV28; clone size: -; J gene: TRBJ1-2; CDR3 DNA: TGTGCCAGCAGTTTAGGGATAAACTATGGCTACACCTTC; CDR3 protein: CASSLGINYGYTF
D gene: TRBD1; V gene: TRBV7-9; clone size: once; J gene: TRBJ2-5; CDR3 DNA: TGTGCCAGCAGCCCAGACAGGGCCGAAGAGACCCAGTACTTC; CDR3 protein: CASSPDRAEETQYF
D gene: -; V gene: TRBV6-4; clone size: -; J gene: TRBJ2-2; CDR3 DNA: TGTGCCAGCAGTAGCGGGAACACCGGGGAGCTGTTTTTT; CDR3 protein: CASSSGNTGELFF
D gene: TRBD2; V gene: TRBV11-3; clone size: -; J gene: TRBJ2-3; CDR3 DNA: TGTGCCAGCAGCTTAGGCGGGGGGGCCACAGATACGCAGTATTTT; CDR3 protein: CASSLGGGATDTQYF
D gene: -; V gene: TRBV10-3; clone size: -; J gene: TRBJ1-5; CDR3 DNA: TGTGCCATCACCTCAGGGATAGGTCAGCCCCAGCATTTT; CDR3 protein: CAITSGIGQPQHF
D gene: -; V gene: TRBV7-3; clone size: few; J gene: TRBJ1-6; CDR3 DNA: TGTGCCAGCAGCTTAAATCCGAGGAATTCACCCCTCCACTTT; CDR3 protein: CASSLNPRNSPLHF
D gene: -; V gene: TRBV5-1; clone size: -; J gene: TRBJ2-3; CDR3 DNA: TGCGCCAGCAGCCGGGGGCAAAGCACAGATACGCAGTATTTT; CDR3 protein: CASSRGQSTDTQYF
D gene: -; V gene: TRBV5-4; clone size: -; J gene: TRBJ2-2; CDR3 DNA: TGTGCCAGCAGCTTCTTCGACAGAGACACCGGGGAGCTGTTTTTT; CDR3 protein: CASSFFDRDTGELFF
D gene: TRBD1; V gene: TRBV2; clone size: -; J gene: TRBJ1-3; CDR3 DNA: TGTGCCAGCAGTGGTAACAGGGGTACCGGAAACACCATATATTTT; CDR3 protein: CASSGNRGTGNTIYF
D gene: -; V gene: TRBV5-4; clone size: -; J gene: TRBJ1-4; CDR3 DNA: TGTGCCAGCAGCTTGCGGGGGGGGCTTGAAAAACTGTTTTTT; CDR3 protein: CASSLRGGLEKLFF
D gene: TRBD1; V gene: TRBV30; clone size: -; J gene: TRBJ1-2; CDR3 DNA: TGTGCCGGGACAGGGGCGAACTATGGCTACACCTTC; CDR3 protein: CAGTGANYGYTF
D gene: TRBD1; V gene: TRBV4-1; clone size: few; J gene: TRBJ1-2; CDR3 DNA: TGCGCCAGCAGCCAAGGACAGGGTTCCTCTAACTATGGCTACACCTTC; CDR3 protein: CASSQGQGSSNYGYTF
D gene: -; V gene: TRBV2; clone size: -; J gene: TRBJ2-3; CDR3 DNA: TGTGCCAGCACGGGCTGGGTAGATACGCAGTATTTT; CDR3 protein: CASTGWVDTQYF
D gene: -; V gene: TRBV9; clone size: -; J gene: TRBJ2-5; CDR3 DNA: TGTGCCAGCAGCGTAGTTTTCAGGGGCCCCCCAGGGGCCCAGTACTTC; CDR3 protein: CASSVVFRGPPGAQYF
D gene: -; V gene: TRBV25-1; clone size: -; J gene: TRBJ1-2; CDR3 DNA: TGTGCCAGCAGTGGGAGGGGAGGCTATGGCTACACCTTC; CDR3 protein: CASSGRGGYGYTF
D gene: TRBD2; V gene: TRBV5-1; clone size: -; J gene: TRBJ2-3; CDR3 DNA: TGCGCCAGCAGCAAGGGACTAGCGGGGGGGCGAACAGATACGCAGTATTTT; CDR3 protein: CASSKGLAGGRTDTQYF
D gene: -; V gene: TRBV7-9; clone size: -; J gene: TRBJ2-3; CDR3 DNA: TGTGCCAGCAGCATAGATCCGGCGGACCTCAGTAGCACAGATACGCAGTATTTT; CDR3 protein: CASSIDPADLSSTDTQYF
D gene: -; V gene: TRBV27; clone size: few; J gene: TRBJ1-2; CDR3 DNA: TGTGCCAGCAGTTTATGGGGCAGGGCGGCTGGCTACACCTTC; CDR3 protein: CASSLWGRAAGYTF
D gene: TRBD1; V gene: TRBV4-2; clone size: once; J gene: TRBJ1-1; CDR3 DNA: TGTGCCAGCAGCCCCGACAGGGAGGGACACACTGAAGCTTTCTTT; CDR3 protein: CASSPDREGHTEAFF